This paragraph reports one T cell receptor beta chain. This clone appeared once. This clone's antigen is unknown. No base-level quality is on record; no much larger clone is a single base apart. Collaborating institutions collected whole blood in K2EDTA tubes following their own protocols. For TCRbeta analysis, collaborator samples were shipped as frozen whole blood, as isolated PBMCs, or as DNA extracted from either sample type. These data belong to a study of blood T cell repertoires in COVID-19 (dated by TCRdb to between 2020 and 2021). Notes on the research overall: The collaborator samples originated in the United States, Italy and Spain and spanned the acute and convalescent phases of COVID-19. Nearly every sample came with metadata listing a de-identified subject ID, COVID-19 status, age in years and sex. The prospective study material was composed of cDNA or gDNA derived from T cells, B-cell-depleted T cells, or PBMCs. Subjects who had been exposed to COVID-19, were actively infected with it, or had recovered from it provided the deeply sampled blood TCRbeta repertoires that made up the dataset. The samples were drawn from the first 160 participants of the ongoing ImmuneRACE study and from 950 to 1,500 subjects provided by 6 global collaborators. Where available, HLA class I and class II types were obtained from metadata supplied by the sample provider rather than from assay-based typing. The repertoires were released in a freely available public database meant as a resource for research on the immune response to SARS-CoV-2.

The immunoSEQ Assay, a bias-controlled multiplex PCR, was used to amplify TCRbeta CDR3 regions from genomic DNA. For the original study's pipeline: The number of nucleated cells in each sample was estimated from the amplification of reference gene primers within the assay. Sequence reads were collapsed and filtered to measure the absolute abundance of every unique TCRbeta CDR3 rearrangement. For each sample, productive Simpson clonality was calculated by taking the square root of Simpson's diversity index across productive rearrangements. Sourced from immuneACCESS, this table was stored by TCRdb with only in-frame sequences that have V and J called. A share of the clones is absent; for the studies checked, an unresolved V gene accounts for under half, and the remainder has no known explanation. V, J and clone size derive from that table, while D and trimming were established from the DNA sequence. The sample includes 250,000 to 300,000 clones, with about four fifths observed a single time. The ten largest clones capture around 5.4% of the sample.

Broader findings and caveats from the paper: The quantity of clinical and demographic metadata differed by source and by participant and was supplied without curation.

The sequenced sample was peripheral blood. The TCR comes from a man older than 75 with acute or convalescent COVID-19.

The DNA reads as follows: TGTGCCACCAGTGATTTGCCGGGAGTGGAGACCCAGTACTTC. Its translation reads: CATSDLPGVETQYF. Here the chain combines TRBV24-1 and TRBJ2-5, with TRBD2 as a weak D call on 6 bases. V is cut by 0 bases and J by 5 bases, and the space between the germline ends is 9 bases. Per the germline V gene, KGHDR is the CDR1 and SFDVKD is the CDR2. The CDR3, cysteine through phenylalanine, is 14 amino acids long. The CDR3 DNA has 42 bases and is translated from base 1.